The source of this T cell receptor beta chain is a study of OX40 agonist ivuxolimab in advanced cancers. Study overall: The patients' treatment was ivuxolimab, an agonistic anti-OX40 (CD134) antibody. The dose-escalation group included hepatocellular carcinoma, melanoma, renal cell carcinoma and head and neck cancer. Whole-study findings and limits: Among the lowest peripheral clonal expansion occurred in 0.1-3.0 mg/kg partial responders. More expanded clones were seen, on average, in CD8+ T cells than in CD4+.

Libraries were prepared by immunoSEQ multiplex PCR; TCRdb keeps only in-frame clonotypes and omits some of them. The repertoire has about 70,000 clones, roughly 88% of them found once; the top ten carry over 2.5%. Worth noting for this clone: The antigen remains unidentified.

The sequencing used CD4+ or CD8+ T cells sorted from blood, collected in a trial of the OX40 agonist ivuxolimab. The TCR comes from an adult with an advanced solid tumor such as melanoma, head and neck, liver or kidney cancer.

The CDR3 is CASSEPRATGDGNQPQHF. CDR3 DNA: TGCGCCAGCAGTGAGCCCCGAGCTACAGGGGACGGCAATCAGCCCCAGCATTTT. This sequence joins TRBV10-1 and TRBJ1-5, with 7 bases aligning to TRBD1. Germline CDR1 reads WNHNN; CDR2 reads SYGVQD (reference sequence). Trimming took 2 bases from V and 2 from J; bases not matched to a gene: 12. This CDR3 region has 18 residues.